This T cell receptor beta chain emerged from a study of OX40 agonist ivuxolimab in advanced cancers. Trimming at V came to 3 bases and at J to 2 bases, leaving 6 bases not matched to a gene. Per germline, CDR1 GTSNPN and CDR2 SVGIG (reference sequence). This CDR3 has 16 amino acids. Profiled with immunoSEQ multiplex PCR; TCRdb holds only in-frame clones, not every one. The sample lists over 55,000 clones; 80% were seen once. The chain joins TRBV30 to TRBJ2-1, with TRBD2 identical over 11 bases. The source of this sequence is an adult with an advanced solid tumor such as melanoma, head and neck, liver or kidney cancer. The source was CD4+ or CD8+ T cells sorted from blood, collected in a trial of the OX40 agonist ivuxolimab. Here the CDR3 reads CAWRGSGGVTYNEQFF. The CDR3 DNA sequence: TGTGCCTGGAGAGGTAGCGGGGGGGTTACCTACAATGAGCAGTTCTTC.